Following are 5 T cell receptor beta chains from one sample sequenced in a study of radiotherapy plus CTLA-4 blockade in lung cancer. Repertoires were generated with immunoSEQ multiplex PCR, while TCRdb's copy carries only in-frame clones and drops some. The table records some 110,000 clones, more than 75% of them present only once. The sample was peripheral blood, taken from a patient treated with radiotherapy plus ipilimumab. Receptor source: a human donor with non-small cell lung cancer that progressed on radiotherapy plus ipilimumab. Some clones in this sample may be carry-over from other donors' samples.

The V and J genes are TRBV10-3 and TRBJ2-3; weak D call: TRBD1 (5 bases). V was trimmed by 3 bases and J by 4 bases, leaving 17 bases between them. Germline-derived CDR1 and CDR2 are ENHRY and SYGVKD. The CDR3 extends over 16 amino acids. CDR3 nucleotide sequence: TGTGCCATCAGTGAAAAAGGGGCGCAGGTGGCAGATACGCAGTATTTT. It yields the protein CAISEKGAQVADTQYF.

V and J are TRBV4-2 and TRBJ1-4; D possibly corresponds to TRBD1 (5 bases). The CDR3 loop spans 16 amino acids. Germline V CDR1 and CDR2: LGHNA, YNFKEQ. V was cut by 0 bases and J by 7 bases, with 15 bases left in between. This CDR3 reads CASSQDGRVAREKLFF. CDR3 in DNA: TGTGCCAGCAGCCAAGATGGCAGGGTGGCACGTGAAAAACTGTTTTTT.

CDR3 amino acids: CASSVQGALGTDTQYF. The DNA for the CDR3 is TGTGCCAGCAGCGTACAGGGGGCATTGGGCACAGATACGCAGTATTTT. The chain combines TRBV9 with TRBJ2-3, with 8 bases that match TRBD1. V lost 1 base to trimming and J lost 1 base; unmatched junction nucleotides: 5. The CDR3 totals 16 residues. From germline, CDR1 is SGDLS and CDR2 YYNGEE.

J is TRBJ2-3 and V is TRBV5-1, with 9 nucleotides matching TRBD2. Looked up from germline, CDR1 is SGHRS and CDR2 is YFSETQ. The CDR3 runs 16 residues. V was clipped by 2 bases and J by 4 bases; unmatched bases: 8. DNA for the CDR3: TGCGCCAGCAGCTTCGCATCTAGCGGGGTTTCAGATACGCAGTATTTT. It encodes CASSFASSGVSDTQYF.

This clone was seen many times. The J gene is TRBJ1-2, the V gene TRBV2, with 8 bases aligning to TRBD1. The CDR3 runs to 16 residues. The V gene's germline CDR1 is SNHLY and CDR2 FYNNEI. Trimming at V came to 4 bases and at J to 5 bases, leaving 12 bases not matched to a gene. In nucleotides, the CDR3 is TGTGCCAGCAGTGTCGCTCAGGGGGCGCTTATATATGGCTACACCTTC. Translation gives CASSVAQGALIYGYTF.